These 5 T cell receptor beta chains share one sample of origin, sequenced in a study of shared clonotypes between healthy human individuals. CD45RO-negative, CCR7-selected cells formed the naive CD8 fraction, which excluded terminally differentiated effector memory CD45RA+ cells. The method was immunoSEQ multiplex PCR; TCRdb's version includes in-frame clones alone and lacks a portion of them. The sample holds about 2 million clones, roughly 95% seen once. Sequences were obtained from naive CD8+ T cells sorted from blood. Every receptor here comes from a young man in good health.

The chain's CDR3 is CASSLFPASYEQYF. Written as DNA, the CDR3 is TGTGCCAGCAGCTTGTTTCCTGCCTCCTACGAGCAGTACTTC. The chain is built from TRBV5-8 and TRBJ2-7; D remains ambiguous. Trimming left V 1 base short and J 0 bases short, with 8 bases between. This CDR3 has 14 residues. The V gene's germline CDR1 is SGHTS and CDR2 YDEGEE.

The rearrangement uses TRBV10-2 and TRBJ2-1, with 7 bases matching TRBD2. Germline V gene sequence: CDR1 WSHSY, CDR2 SAAADI. The CDR3 extends over 17 amino acids. Trimming at V came to 2 bases and at J to 0 bases, leaving 7 bases not matched to a gene. The CDR3 coding sequence is TGCGCCAGCAGTGAGATATCTAGCGGAAGCTCCTACAATGAGCAGTTCTTC. Translated, it gives CASSEISSGSSYNEQFF.

This chain joins TRBV5-4 and TRBJ1-1; TRBD1 aligns across 9 bases. The CDR3 runs 14 residues. Per the germline V gene, CDR1 is SGHNT and CDR2 is YYREEE (reference sequence). With 4 bases clipped from V and 5 bases from J, the junction kept 6 bases outside the gene matches. CDR3 nucleotides: TGTGCCAGCAGCCGAACAGGGGGCGGGACTGAAGCTTTCTTT. It translates to CASSRTGGGTEAFF.

The J gene is TRBJ1-1, the V gene TRBV9; D gene unclear. Germline V lookup: CDR1 SGDLS, CDR2 YYNGEE. The V and J ends lost 7 bases and 0 bases respectively, with 7 bases between them. The CDR3 extends over 12 amino acids. In DNA, the CDR3 is TGTGCCAGCGGAAACATGAACACTGAAGCTTTCTTT. This gives the protein CASGNMNTEAFF.

This clone was counted once. This chain links TRBV9 with TRBJ2-3; D is uncertain. The V gene lost 0 bases and the J gene lost 4 bases, with 6 bases spanning the gap. There are 13 residues in the CDR3. CDR1 SGDLS and CDR2 YYNGEE come from the germline V gene. CDR3 sequence (DNA): TGTGCCAGCAGCGTAGGGATCGCAGATACGCAGTATTTT. Protein product: CASSVGIADTQYF.